This T cell receptor beta chain was sequenced in a study of glioma-infiltrating T cells. The CDR3 totals 12 residues. The V gene's germline CDR1 is MNHNS and CDR2 SASEGT. Using RNA template, CDR3s of TCR alpha and beta were amplified with iRepertoire arm-PCR. TCRdb used MiXCR to reprocess the multiplex PCR reads, holding one entry per CDR3 protein. The sample comprises around 93,000 distinct CDR3 sequences, roughly 40% of which are singletons, and 35% to 40% rests with the top ten. Turning to this clonotype: The final CDR3 position lacks the conserved phenylalanine or tryptophan, pointing to a likely read error.

The clonotype was recovered from a human donor with low-grade glioma or glioblastoma, undergoing nonglioma brain surgery, or in good health (not recorded which). Sequencing used glioma tissue, nonneoplastic brain tissue, or PBMCs (not recorded which). The rearrangement joins TRBV6-1 to TRBJ2-7; weak D call: TRBD2 (6 bases). CDR3 sequence: CANSRTTNEQYL. In DNA form, the CDR3 reads TGTGCCAACAGTAGGACTACCAACGAGCAGTACCTC.